Following are 11 T cell receptor beta chains from one sample sequenced in a study of T-cell memory formation after mild COVID-19. TCRdb recomputed calls from the 5' RACE reads with MiXCR, one row per CDR3 protein. This table has approximately 570,000 distinct CDR3 sequences, more than 15% appearing once. Sequenced input: PBMCs or a T cell subset sorted from them (not recorded which). The receptors stem from an adult woman who had mild COVID-19 (a few samples of this study predate the infection). Cell type and time point are not known.

The chain carries TRBV5-1 and TRBJ2-1; D is perhaps TRBD1 or TRBD2 (5 bases each). Germline V gene sequence: CDR1 SGHRS, CDR2 YFSETQ. Trimming left V 2 bases short and J 9 bases short, with 15 bases between. This CDR3 is 14 amino acids long. The CDR3 DNA is TGCGCCAGCAGCTTTTCGGGACCAGGCGTTGAGCAGTTCTTC. This codes for CASSFSGPGVEQFF.

This sequence joins TRBV7-9 and TRBJ1-2; D may be TRBD1 (6 bases). The CDR3 contains 14 residues. Germline lookup yields CDR1 SEHNR and CDR2 FQNEAQ (reference sequence). V lost 5 bases and J 1 base, leaving 11 bases between the germline ends. In DNA, the CDR3 is TGTGCCAGCAGCGTAACAGGGAGTAACTATGGCTACACCTTC. Translating it yields CASSVTGSNYGYTF.

This chain links TRBV7-9 with TRBJ1-2; 9 positions match TRBD1. Germline values: CDR1 SEHNR, CDR2 FQNEAQ (reference sequence). There are 19 residues in the CDR3. The ends lost 5 bases at V and 2 bases at J; junction bases unmatched: 18. As DNA, the CDR3 is TGTGCCAGCAGCGTCAAACTCGGAGGGGACAGGGATAAAAACTATGGCTACACCTTC. It encodes CASSVKLGGDRDKNYGYTF.

This chain uses TRBV19 with TRBJ2-7; D is possibly TRBD1 or TRBD2 (7 bases each). This CDR3 contains 15 residues. Trimming took off 6 bases at V and 1 base at J, with 16 bases between the two ends. Germline CDR1 and CDR2: LNHDA and SQIVND (reference sequence). CDR3 amino acids: CASSERDSVSYEQYF. The DNA of the CDR3 is TGTGCCAGTAGCGAGCGGGACAGCGTGTCCTACGAGCAGTACTTC.

This clonotype appeared a few times. The chain has TRBV7-2 and TRBJ2-7; no clear D. Per germline, CDR1 SGHTA and CDR2 FQGNSA. The ends were cut back, 5 bases at V and 6 bases at J, with 17 bases in the middle. The CDR3 covers 14 residues. CDR3 sequence: CASSDLADSREQYF. DNA of the CDR3: TGTGCCAGCAGCGACCTGGCCGACTCTCGCGAGCAGTACTTC.

The rearrangement uses TRBV24-1 and TRBJ2-2; D remains ambiguous. The CDR3 is 13 residues long. CDR1 and CDR2 (germline): KGHDR, SFDVKD. V dropped 1 base and J dropped 9 bases, with 8 bases sitting between them. The CDR3 region is CATSDLTNRELFF. CDR3 coding DNA: TGTGCCACCAGTGATTTAACAAACCGGGAGCTGTTTTTT.

The J gene is TRBJ2-3, the V gene TRBV15; tentative D call: TRBD2 (6 bases). The V end lost 1 base, the J end lost 5 bases, and 10 bases lay between the germline ends. The CDR3 runs to 14 residues. In germline, CDR1 is LNHNV, CDR2 YYDKDF (reference sequence). The CDR3, as DNA: TGTGCCACCAGCAGAGGCGGGACGGAAGATACGCAGTATTTT. This gives the protein CATSRGGTEDTQYF.

The chain carries TRBV29-1 and TRBJ2-1; 10 bases agree with TRBD2. Trimming removed 3 bases from V and 15 bases from J; junction bases left unmatched: 11. CDR3 length equals 13 residues. CDR1 and CDR2 (germline): SQVTM, ANQGSEA. For the CDR3, the DNA is TGCAGCGTTGATCTAGCGGGAGTATGGTCTGGGTTCTTC. Amino acid sequence: CSVDLAGVWSGFF.

This clonotype was picked up a small number of times. This chain links TRBV6-1 with TRBJ1-4; D call uncertain. Germline-derived CDR1 and CDR2 are MNHNS and SASEGT. The CDR3 runs 19 residues. The V end was cut by 3 bases, the J end by 0 bases, with 20 bases between. CDR3 DNA: TGTGCCAGCAGTGAGCGTTGGTTGAAAGTCGCCGCAACTAATGAAAAACTGTTTTTT. It yields the protein CASSERWLKVAATNEKLFF.

Only a few counts were recorded for this clonotype. V usage is TRBV15 and J usage is TRBJ1-1, with unresolved D. The germline gives CDR1 LNHNV, CDR2 YYDKDF (reference sequence). The CDR3 has 14 residues. With 4 bases removed from V and 1 base from J, the gap between germline ends came to 10 bases. The CDR3, as DNA: TGTGCCACCAGCATTGGATTTGGGAACACTGAAGCTTTCTTT. Its protein product is CATSIGFGNTEAFF.

Turning to this clonotype: The junction differs from germline at one of its ends, possibly a read error. The chain employs TRBV7-6 and TRBJ2-1; 12 nucleotides align to TRBD2. The CDR3 has 16 residues. From germline, CDR1 is SGHVS and CDR2 FNYEAQ. The CDR3 DNA follows: TGTGCCAGCAGCGTAGCCGGGACTAGCGGGTACAATGAGCAGTTCTTC. Protein product: CASSVAGTSGYNEQFF.